Following are 26 T cell receptor beta chains from one sample sequenced in a study of early T cells in non-severe SARS-CoV-2 infection (dated by TCRdb to the early 2020s). Library construction relied on 5' RACE. The sequencer listed for this sample is NextSeq 500. Using fastp at Q25 and MiXCR, TCRdb reprocessed the public reads and kept productive beta chains. Each CDR3 protein appears once, grouped with its most common genes and DNA. In all, the sample holds some 77,000 distinct CDR3 sequences, and roughly 13% of those were seen once. The ten top clones hold 1.1% of the sample. Sample: whole blood. The origin of the receptors is an adult who was a healthcare worker with PCR-confirmed SARS-CoV-2 infection or an uninfected control (not recorded which).

The table lists this clonotype with many counts. This chain links TRBV6-5 with TRBJ2-4; D is undetermined. Germline loops: CDR1 MNHEY, CDR2 SVGAGI. The CDR3 sequence is 13 residues long. The V end was cut by 4 bases, the J end by 2 bases, with 6 bases between. As DNA, the CDR3 is TGTGCCAGCAGTTCTATAACCAAAAACATTCAGTACTTC. Encoded protein: CASSSITKNIQYF.

This clonotype was seen more than once but under ten times. V usage is TRBV6-2 or TRBV6-3 and J usage is TRBJ2-3; 7 bases match TRBD2. The CDR3 runs to 16 residues. V gave up 4 bases and J gave up 4 bases; unmatched junction bases: 11. Germline CDR1 is MNHEY and CDR2 is SVGEGT. CDR3 loop: CASSSSAGEGPDTQYF. For the CDR3, the DNA is TGTGCCAGCAGTTCCTCTGCGGGGGAGGGCCCAGATACGCAGTATTTT.

In its sample, this clonotype was seen many times. The rearrangement joins TRBV6-2 or TRBV6-3 to TRBJ2-5, with 8 bases lining up with TRBD1. Germline loops: CDR1 MNHEY, CDR2 SVGEGT. J gave up 4 bases and V 7 bases, and 5 bases lay outside the gene matches. This CDR3 spans 13 amino acids. The CDR3 region has the DNA TGTGCCAGCACCCCCGACAGGGGAGAGACCCAGTACTTC. The encoded protein is CASTPDRGETQYF.

This clonotype has just a few counts. The genes are TRBV29-1 and TRBJ1-1; D possibly corresponds to TRBD1 (6 bases). Germline loops: CDR1 SQVTM, CDR2 ANQGSEA. There are 12 residues in the CDR3. CDR3 nucleotides: TGCACCGTAGGGGGGATGAACACTGAAGCTTTCTTT. Its protein is CTVGGMNTEAFF. Using reference TRBV29-1 and TRBJ1-1 for the parts outside the CDR3, the full variable domain is SAVISQKPSRDICQRGTSLTIQCQVDSQVTMMFWYRQQPGQSLTLIATANQGSEATYESGFVIDKFPISRPNLTFSTLTVSNMSPEDSSIYLCTVGGMNTEAFFGQGTRLTVV.

The gene calls are TRBV7-2 and TRBJ1-4; 11 positions match TRBD1. J lost 7 bases, V lost 6 bases, and 10 bases had no gene match. The length of the CDR3 is 16 residues. Germline CDR1 and CDR2: SGHTA and FQGNSA. The CDR3 DNA reads as TGTGCCAGCAGTAACTCCGCCGGGACAGGGGGTGAAAAACTGTTTTTT. Translating it yields CASSNSAGTGGEKLFF.

This clonotype was counted ten times or more. The chain links TRBV10-3 to TRBJ2-7; tentatively, D is TRBD2 (6 bases). The CDR3 has 15 residues. Germline V gene lookup returns CDR1 ENHRY and CDR2 SYGVKD. Trimming removed 0 bases at V and 3 bases at J, with 12 bases between. The CDR3 sequence: CAISESAPGVYEQYF. As DNA, the CDR3 is TGTGCCATCAGTGAGTCAGCCCCGGGAGTCTACGAGCAGTACTTC.

This chain uses TRBV9 with TRBJ2-3; D remains unclear. V gave up 0 bases and J gave up 4 bases, with 9 bases separating them. The CDR3 is made up of 14 amino acids. Germline loops: CDR1 SGDLS, CDR2 YYNGEE. This chain's CDR3 is CASSVALWPDTQYF. CDR3 nucleotide sequence: TGTGCCAGCAGCGTAGCCTTGTGGCCAGATACGCAGTATTTT.

The rearrangement uses TRBV12-3 or TRBV12-4 and TRBJ1-2; D possibly corresponds to TRBD1 (5 bases). The V gene lost 3 bases and the J gene lost 2 bases, with 16 bases spanning the gap. The length of the CDR3 is 16 residues. The CDR3 DNA sequence: TGTGCCAGCAGTTTCCAAACGTTGGGGCCCAACTATGGCTACACCTTC. This codes for CASSFQTLGPNYGYTF.

By sample share, this clonotype is medium-sized. V usage is TRBV6-2 or TRBV6-3 and J usage is TRBJ2-2; tentative D call: TRBD2 (5 bases). Trimming shortened V by 5 bases and J by 5 bases, and 12 bases separated the two germline ends. This CDR3 region has 14 residues. CDR1 MNHEY and CDR2 SVGEGT come from the germline V gene. The chain's CDR3 is CASSQRTDTGELFF. The CDR3 region has the DNA TGTGCCAGCAGTCAACGGACTGATACCGGGGAGCTGTTTTTT.

Ten or more counts support this clonotype. The rearrangement joins TRBV12-3 or TRBV12-4 to TRBJ2-3; maybe TRBD1 (5 bases). The CDR3 covers 15 residues. The V end was cut by 3 bases, the J end by 2 bases, with 12 bases between. CDR3 DNA sequence: TGTGCCAGCAGTTTGCGACAGCTAAACACAGATACGCAGTATTTT. Its translation is CASSLRQLNTDTQYF.

This clonotype showed up many times. The genes are TRBV29-1 and TRBJ2-1; D is possibly TRBD2 (6 bases). The CDR3 is 13 residues long. CDR1 is SQVTM and CDR2 is ANQGSEA in the germline V gene. The CDR3 nucleotides are TGCACCATATCCCCAAGCGGGTCCAATGAGCAGTTCTTC. Translation: CTISPSGSNEQFF.

This clonotype was seen only a few times. This chain uses TRBV7-9 with TRBJ2-1; 9 bases map to TRBD2. V shed 3 bases, J shed 4 bases, and the junction held 1 base outside the gene matches. The CDR3 is 14 residues long. Germline CDR1 reads SEHNR; CDR2 reads FQNEAQ (reference sequence). The CDR3 is CASSFLAGYNEQFF. CDR3 nucleotide sequence: TGTGCCAGCAGCTTTCTAGCGGGATACAATGAGCAGTTCTTC. Full variable domain (rest looked up from reference TRBV7-9 and TRBJ2-1): DTGVSQNPRHKITKRGQNVTFRCDPISEHNRLYWYRQTLGQGPEFLTYFQNEAQLEKSRLLSDRFSAERPKGSFSTLEIQRTEQGDSAMYLCASSFLAGYNEQFFGPGTRLTVL.

Many counts were recorded for this clonotype. The chain combines TRBV10-2 with TRBJ2-5; D remains ambiguous. V gave up 7 bases and J gave up 1 base, with 10 bases separating them. Germline lookup yields CDR1 WSHSY and CDR2 SAAADI. This CDR3 has 13 residues. In nucleotides, the CDR3 is TGCGCCAGCACCGGCGCCTCCCAAGAGACCCAGTACTTC. It codes for CASTGASQETQYF.

Regarding this clonotype: A junction end diverges from the germline sequence, so it may reflect a read error. V usage is TRBV18 and J usage is TRBJ1-1; possibly TRBD1 for D (6 bases). The CDR3 is 15 residues long. In germline, CDR1 is KGHSH, CDR2 LQKENI. Here the CDR3 reads CAGSPYGGPVIEAFF. The CDR3 coding sequence is TGTGCCGGCTCACCATATGGGGGCCCAGTTATTGAAGCTTTCTTT.

This chain uses TRBV7-9 with TRBJ2-1; TRBD1 agrees at 7 bases. V shed 2 bases and J 3 bases; nucleotides not matched to a gene: 10. Germline V gives CDR1 SEHNR, CDR2 FQNEAQ (reference sequence). CDR3 length equals 17 residues. The CDR3 spells CASSLKLTGRDYNEQFF. The CDR3 DNA reads TGTGCCAGCAGCTTAAAATTGACAGGGAGAGACTACAATGAGCAGTTCTTC.

This chain connects TRBV18 to TRBJ2-3; 8 bases are a match to TRBD2. Unmatched junction bases numbered 9, after V lost 6 bases and J lost 4 bases. CDR1 and CDR2 (germline): KGHSH, LQKENI. The CDR3 spans 15 residues. The CDR3 coding sequence is TGTGCCAGCTCGCCGAGCGGGAGAGAGTCAGATACGCAGTATTTT. Its translation is CASSPSGRESDTQYF.

In this sample, this clonotype turned up many times. This chain joins TRBV4-3 and TRBJ2-1; D is possibly TRBD2 (5 bases). The CDR3 is made up of 16 amino acids. Germline loops: CDR1 LGHNA, CDR2 YSLEER. V lost 0 bases and J 0 bases, leaving 9 bases between the germline ends. The CDR3 region is CASSQERASSYNEQFF. In nucleotides, the CDR3 is TGCGCCAGCAGCCAAGAGCGGGCCAGCTCCTACAATGAGCAGTTCTTC.

The J gene is TRBJ2-7, the V gene TRBV28; no firm D call. The CDR3 loop spans 13 amino acids. Germline values: CDR1 MDHEN, CDR2 SYDVKM. V lost 6 bases and J lost 0, with 9 bases in between. The chain's CDR3 is CASSDTSSYEQYF. CDR3 in DNA: TGTGCCAGCAGCGACACGAGCTCCTACGAGCAGTACTTC.

This clonotype was detected a few times. This sequence joins TRBV12-3 or TRBV12-4 and TRBJ2-7, with 7 bases fitting TRBD1. Losses at the gene ends were 5 bases for V and 0 bases for J; bases not matched to a gene: 7. The CDR3 contains 15 residues. CDR3 in DNA: TGTGCCAGCAGTCTAGGGGGCCCGATCTCCTACGAGCAGTACTTC. Protein sequence: CASSLGGPISYEQYF.

This clonotype was observed a handful of times. The rearrangement links TRBV29-1 to TRBJ2-3, with 8 bases aligning to TRBD1. The V segment lost 8 bases and the J segment 4 bases; nucleotides outside the gene matches: 8. Germline values: CDR1 SQVTM, CDR2 ANQGSEA. The CDR3 is 13 residues long. The CDR3 region has the DNA TGCAGCTCCACCGAACAGGGGGCAGATACGCAGTATTTT. Protein: CSSTEQGADTQYF.

This clonotype has at least ten counts. The chain has TRBV28 and TRBJ1-2; possibly TRBD1 for D (6 bases). Germline V CDR1 and CDR2: MDHEN, SYDVKM. Trimming left V 5 bases short and J 1 base short, with 8 bases between. This CDR3 comprises 13 residues. This CDR3 reads CASSRDNNYGYTF. In DNA form, the CDR3 reads TGTGCCAGCAGTCGGGACAATAACTATGGCTACACCTTC.

The table lists this clonotype with many counts. The V call is TRBV2, the J call TRBJ1-3; the match to TRBD1 covers 9 bases. Germline CDR1 and CDR2: SNHLY and FYNNEI. Trimming at V came to 8 bases and at J to 0 bases, leaving 5 bases not matched to a gene. The CDR3 covers 15 residues. This CDR3 reads CASAVGQGSGNTIYF. DNA for the CDR3: TGTGCCAGCGCTGTGGGACAGGGCTCTGGAAACACCATATATTTT.

This clonotype was counted many times. V and J are TRBV27 and TRBJ2-7; 11 nucleotides line up with TRBD2. The V and J ends lost 2 bases and 3 bases, in that order; junction bases with no gene match: 3. This CDR3 spans 15 amino acids. CDR1 is MNHEY, CDR2 SMNVEV, per germline (reference sequence). The CDR3 DNA reads TGTGCCAGCAGTTTAGGGACTAGCGGATTCTACGAGCAGTACTTC. Protein sequence: CASSLGTSGFYEQYF.

The chain has TRBV20-1 and TRBJ2-2; 7 positions agree with TRBD2. Germline lookup yields CDR1 DFQATT and CDR2 SNEGSKA (reference sequence). This CDR3 spans 15 amino acids. Unmatched junction bases numbered 4, after V lost 0 bases and J lost 3 bases. In nucleotides, the CDR3 is TGCAGTGCTAGAGATATGGCGGGGGACACCGGGGAGCTGTTTTTT. This gives the protein CSARDMAGDTGELFF.

This chain connects TRBV6-5 to TRBJ1-1; tentative D call: TRBD1 (6 bases). Trimming pared 0 bases from V and 4 bases from J, leaving 12 bases between. The germline CDR1 and CDR2 sequences are MNHEY and SVGAGI. The CDR3 totals 15 residues. CDR3 loop: CASSYSKQGVTEAFF. In DNA form, the CDR3 reads TGTGCCAGCAGTTACTCGAAACAGGGCGTCACTGAAGCTTTCTTT.

This clonotype was observed a few times. The rearrangement joins TRBV11-2 to TRBJ2-2; TRBD2 matches at 7 bases. Germline V gives CDR1 SGHAT, CDR2 FQNNGV. CDR3 length: 17 residues. After removal of 5 bases from V and 6 bases from J, the junction contained 15 bases not matched to a gene. The CDR3 DNA sequence: TGTGCCAGCAGCCTTAGGCTCGGCGGGAGAGCTTCCGGGGAGCTGTTTTTT. Translation gives CASSLRLGGRASGELFF.